The 28 T cell receptor beta chains presented below share a single source sample, sequenced in a study of technical replicates of blood from a handful of donors. The method was immunoSEQ multiplex PCR; TCRdb's version includes in-frame clones alone and lacks a portion of them. Counted here are some 79,000 clones, 90% to 95% occurring once; the ten biggest clones make up just over 0.25%. Material: T cells isolated from PBMCs. Source of these receptors: a human donor in good health.

The J gene is TRBJ1-5, the V gene TRBV7-6, with D unclear. The CDR3 has 13 amino acids. Germline V gene lookup returns CDR1 SGHVS and CDR2 FNYEAQ. V was clipped by 4 bases and J by 5 bases, with 9 bases between them. The CDR3: CASSSSTDQPQHF. The DNA of the CDR3 is TGTGCCAGCAGCTCCTCGACTGATCAGCCCCAGCATTTT.

V is TRBV5-1 and J is TRBJ1-1; D may be TRBD1 (5 bases). V was trimmed by 0 bases and J by 1 base, leaving 13 bases between them. Germline V lookup: CDR1 SGHRS, CDR2 YFSETQ. The CDR3 is 16 residues long. The CDR3 protein is CASSLAWGVPNTEAFF. CDR3 in DNA: TGCGCCAGCAGCTTGGCCTGGGGGGTCCCGAACACTGAAGCTTTCTTT.

V gene TRBV28 combines with J gene TRBJ1-4; 9 nucleotides match TRBD1. Germline loops: CDR1 MDHEN, CDR2 SYDVKM. Germline trimming cut 6 bases from V and 5 bases from J; bases unmatched to any gene: 4. CDR3 length: 14 residues. CDR3 coding DNA: TGTGCCAGCAGGTCCGGGACAGGGAATGAAAAACTGTTTTTT. It encodes CASRSGTGNEKLFF.

The rearrangement joins TRBV6-1 to TRBJ1-1, with a tentative D call TRBD1 (5 bases). The CDR3 extends over 13 amino acids. The germline V gene encodes CDR1 MNHNS and CDR2 SASEGT. Between the trimmed V and J ends, which lost 7 bases and 8 bases, there was a span of 17 bases. The CDR3 loop is CASNPGLPFEAFF. The DNA of the CDR3 is TGTGCCAGCAACCCGGGACTTCCCTTCGAAGCTTTCTTT.

The V call is TRBV11-2, the J call TRBJ1-1, with a possible D match to TRBD1 (6 bases). The CDR3 extends over 14 amino acids. CDR1 and CDR2 (germline): SGHAT, FQNNGV. V lost 6 bases to trimming and J lost 4 bases, with 15 bases between them. CDR3 coding DNA: TGTGCCAGCAGATCTCAGGGGTCGAGCACTGAAGCTTTCTTT. It is translated as CASRSQGSSTEAFF.

The rearrangement links TRBV4-1 to TRBJ2-3, with D possibly being TRBD2 (7 bases). This CDR3 has 15 residues. The V and J ends lost 2 bases and 6 bases respectively, with 15 bases between them. CDR1 and CDR2 from the germline V gene are MGHRA and YSYEKL. The chain's CDR3 is CASSQSGGGPDTQYF. Here the CDR3 DNA reads TGCGCCAGCAGCCAATCTGGGGGGGGCCCGGATACGCAGTATTTT.

The table lists this clone with a count of one. The rearrangement uses TRBV18 and TRBJ1-2; tentatively, D is TRBD1 (6 bases). V was shortened by 0 bases and J by 7 bases, with 15 bases between the two germline ends. The CDR3 length is 15 residues. Germline CDR1 reads KGHSH; CDR2 reads LQKENI. CDR3: CASSPPQDQGGGYTF. In DNA, the CDR3 is TGTGCCAGCTCACCACCTCAGGACCAAGGGGGTGGCTACACCTTC.

The genes are TRBV7-3 and TRBJ2-7; D might be TRBD1 (5 bases). CDR3 size: 15 residues. V lost 2 bases to trimming and J lost 0 bases, with 11 bases between them. Germline V gives CDR1 SGHTA, CDR2 FQGTGA. CDR3 sequence reads: CASSLSSTGSYEQYF. The CDR3 DNA sequence: TGTGCCAGCAGCTTATCCAGTACAGGCTCCTACGAGCAGTACTTC. Using reference TRBV7-3 and TRBJ2-7 for the parts outside the CDR3, the full variable domain is GAGVSQTPSNKVTEKGKYVELRCDPISGHTALYWYRQSLGQGPEFLIYFQGTGAADDSGLPNDRFFAVRPEGSVSTLKIQRTERGDSAVYLCASSLSSTGSYEQYFGPGTRLTVT.

V and J are TRBV27 and TRBJ2-4; D might be TRBD2 (6 bases). Trimming left V 5 bases short and J 0 bases short, with 17 bases between. CDR1 is MNHEY and CDR2 is SMNVEV in the germline V gene (reference sequence). The CDR3 spans 17 residues. CDR3 nucleotide sequence: TGTGCCAGCAGTCCCTATAGCGGACCGCTAGCCAAAAACATTCAGTACTTC. Encoded protein: CASSPYSGPLAKNIQYF.

The chain has TRBV11-2 and TRBJ1-6; D gene uncertain. With 5 bases removed from V and 5 bases from J, the gap between germline ends came to 13 bases. Germline CDR1 SGHAT, CDR2 FQNNGV. CDR3 length: 15 residues. In nucleotides, the CDR3 is TGTGCCAGCAGCCTTCGGAGGGAACATAATTCACCCCTCCACTTT. It yields the protein CASSLRREHNSPLHF.

The chain has TRBV7-9 and TRBJ2-2; no reliable D call. CDR1 is SEHNR and CDR2 is FQNEAQ in the germline V gene (reference sequence). V gave up 4 bases and J gave up 6 bases, with 21 bases separating them. The CDR3 spans 17 residues. In DNA, the CDR3 is TGTGCCAGCAGCTCCGACGCGTTTTGGGCGAGTTCCGGGGAGCTGTTTTTT. The encoded protein is CASSSDAFWASSGELFF.

This rearrangement joins TRBV10-3 to TRBJ2-1; 11 bases fit TRBD2. V lost 0 bases, J lost 5 bases, and 3 bases stayed unmatched. CDR3 size: 16 residues. The germline gives CDR1 ENHRY, CDR2 SYGVKD. CDR3 residues: CAISESGLAADNEQFF. As DNA, the CDR3 is TGTGCCATCAGTGAGTCGGGACTAGCGGCGGACAATGAGCAGTTCTTC.

The genes are TRBV19 and TRBJ1-1; D gene uncertain. The V end lost 0 bases, the J end lost 0 bases, and 11 bases lay between the germline ends. The CDR3 extends over 16 amino acids. Looked up from germline, CDR1 is LNHDA and CDR2 is SQIVND (reference sequence). Here the CDR3 DNA reads TGTGCCAGTAGTATAGATCTATCACTACTGAACACTGAAGCTTTCTTT. Residues: CASSIDLSLLNTEAFF.

The rearrangement links TRBV25-1 to TRBJ1-2, with 8 bases aligning to TRBD1. This CDR3 contains 13 residues. The junction had 4 bases not matched to a gene; V was cut back by 6 bases and J by 4 bases. Germline CDR1 MGHDK, CDR2 SYGVNS. CDR3 amino acids: CASSGQGLYGYTF. The CDR3, as DNA: TGTGCCAGCAGCGGACAGGGCCTCTATGGCTACACCTTC.

This chain connects TRBV18 to TRBJ1-1; 12 bases line up with TRBD1. Trimming took 2 bases from V and 0 from J; bases not matched to a gene: 7. The length of the CDR3 is 18 residues. Germline assignment: CDR1 KGHSH and CDR2 LQKENI. In DNA, the CDR3 is TGTGCCAGCTCACCAGTGGGGACAGGGGGCTCCCTGAACACTGAAGCTTTCTTT. This gives the protein CASSPVGTGGSLNTEAFF. Filled out from reference TRBV18 and TRBJ1-1, the complete variable domain reads NAGVMQNPRHLVRRRGQEARLRCSPMKGHSHVYWYRQLPEEGLKFMVYLQKENIIDESGMPKERFSAEFPKEGPSILRIQQVVRGDSAAYFCASSPVGTGGSLNTEAFFGQGTRLTVV.

This chain uses TRBV25-1 with TRBJ2-2; 9 bases align to TRBD1. The germline V gene has CDR1 MGHDK and CDR2 SYGVNS. J was trimmed by 1 base and V by 4 bases; bases with no gene match: 1. The CDR3 totals 15 residues. In nucleotides, the CDR3 is TGTGCCAGCAGTGCGGGACAGGGGAACACCGGGGAGCTGTTTTTT. Encoded protein: CASSAGQGNTGELFF.

This chain connects TRBV21-1 to TRBJ1-5; the table's D call, TRBD1, has no DNA check behind it. TRBV21-1 is reported as a pseudogene. The CDR3 totals 21 residues. This chain's CDR3 is CASSTGFSRDRGRGCNQPQHF. CDR3 nucleotide sequence: TGTGCCAGCAGCACTGGGTTTAGTCGGGACAGGGGGCGTGGGTGTAATCAGCCCCAGCATTTT.

This sequence joins TRBV11-2 and TRBJ2-3, with 7 bases fitting TRBD2. Unmatched junction bases numbered 6, after V lost 5 bases and J lost 7 bases. Germline CDR1 reads SGHAT; CDR2 reads FQNNGV. The CDR3 contains 13 residues. CDR3 DNA sequence: TGTGCCAGCAGCGAGCTAGCGGAGTATACGCAGTATTTT. It is translated as CASSELAEYTQYF. The variable domain in full, with the rest retrieved from reference TRBV11-2 and TRBJ2-3, is EAGVAQSPRYKIIEKRQSVAFWCNPISGHATLYWYQQILGQGPKLLIQFQNNGVVDDSQLPKDRFSAERLKGVDSTLKIQPAKLEDSAVYLCASSELAEYTQYFGPGTRLTVL.

The J gene is TRBJ2-7, the V gene TRBV6-5, with D perhaps matching TRBD1 (5 bases). The CDR3 extends over 13 amino acids. V shed 2 bases and J shed 3 bases, with 8 bases lying between them. Germline assignment: CDR1 MNHEY and CDR2 SVGAGI. CDR3 region: CASSYPGHYEQYF. The CDR3 DNA is TGTGCCAGCAGTTACCCAGGGCACTACGAGCAGTACTTC.

This sequence joins TRBV19 and TRBJ2-3; TRBD2 matches at 9 bases. The CDR3 loop spans 19 amino acids. The V and J ends lost 3 bases and 2 bases, in that order; junction bases with no gene match: 15. The germline V gene encodes CDR1 LNHDA and CDR2 SQIVND (reference sequence). CDR3: CASSMDPGVAGVNTDTQYF. DNA for the CDR3: TGTGCCAGTAGTATGGACCCCGGGGTAGCGGGGGTAAACACAGATACGCAGTATTTT. Together with reference TRBV19 and TRBJ2-3, the CDR3 gives the full variable domain: DGGITQSPKYLFRKEGQNVTLSCEQNLNHDAMYWYRQDPGQGLRLIYYSQIVNDFQKGDIAEGYSVSREKKESFPLTVTSAQKNPTAFYLCASSMDPGVAGVNTDTQYFGPGTRLTVL.

The chain joins TRBV2 to TRBJ2-1; 7 nucleotides match TRBD1. The germline CDR1 and CDR2 sequences are SNHLY and FYNNEI. Trimming at V came to 6 bases and at J to 7 bases, leaving 21 bases not matched to a gene. This CDR3 has 18 amino acids. The CDR3 reads CASSPPPGSASGGNEQFF. Here the CDR3 DNA reads TGTGCCAGCAGCCCTCCCCCTGGTTCCGCCTCAGGGGGAAATGAGCAGTTCTTC.

CDR3 coding DNA: TGTGCCAGCAGATCTCAGGGGGCAGGCTCCTACGAGCAGTACTTC. Its protein is CASRSQGAGSYEQYF. The chain has TRBV6-5 and TRBJ2-7; 8 bases are shared with TRBD1. Trimming took 6 bases from V and 0 from J; bases not matched to a gene: 7. CDR3 length: 15 amino acids. Per germline, CDR1 MNHEY and CDR2 SVGAGI.

The V and J genes are TRBV5-1 and TRBJ2-3; the match to TRBD2 covers 9 bases. Germline CDR1 SGHRS, CDR2 YFSETQ. V shed 0 bases and J 5 bases; nucleotides not matched to a gene: 1. The CDR3 contains 14 residues. CDR3 protein: CASSLVAGVDTQYF. CDR3 bases: TGCGCCAGCAGCTTGGTAGCGGGGGTAGATACGCAGTATTTT.

The genes are TRBV4-1 and TRBJ1-4; D unresolved. This CDR3 is 13 amino acids long. V gave up 1 base and J gave up 8 bases, with 8 bases separating them. The germline CDR1 and CDR2 sequences are MGHRA and YSYEKL. The CDR3 spells CASSQVEREKLFF. CDR3 sequence (DNA): TGCGCCAGCAGCCAAGTAGAGAGGGAAAAACTGTTTTTT.

The rearrangement joins TRBV10-3 to TRBJ2-7, with D perhaps matching TRBD1 (5 bases). The CDR3 covers 16 residues. V lost 0 bases and J 1 base, leaving 13 bases between the germline ends. CDR1 and CDR2 (germline): ENHRY, SYGVKD. CDR3: CAISESTGVRSYEQYF. CDR3 in DNA: TGTGCCATCAGTGAGTCTACAGGTGTGAGGTCCTACGAGCAGTACTTC.

The chain recombines TRBV11-3 with TRBJ2-2; D is perhaps TRBD2 (7 bases). The V gene's germline CDR1 is SGHNT and CDR2 YENEEA. This CDR3 comprises 15 residues. Trimming stripped 5 bases from V and 6 bases from J, with 16 bases between. The CDR3 DNA is TGTGCCAGCAGCCCAGTCCCGGGGGGCGCCGGGGAGCTGTTTTTT. It translates to CASSPVPGGAGELFF.

CDR3 bases: TGTGCCACCAGCAGAAACCTTGGTGACAGGACGAATAGCAATCAGCCCCAGCATTTT. As protein: CATSRNLGDRTNSNQPQHF. V is TRBV15 and J is TRBJ1-5; TRBD1 might be the D (6 bases). The germline CDR1 and CDR2 sequences are LNHNV and YYDKDF (reference sequence). The CDR3 loop spans 19 amino acids. Trimming shortened V by 2 bases and J by 0 bases, and 20 bases separated the two germline ends. The variable domain in full, with the rest retrieved from reference TRBV15 and TRBJ1-5, is DAMVIQNPRYQVTQFGKPVTLSCSQTLNHNVMYWYQQKSSQAPKLLFHYYDKDFNNEADTPDNFQSRRPNTSFCFLDIRSPGLGDTAMYLCATSRNLGDRTNSNQPQHFGDGTRLSIL.

The rearrangement uses TRBV5-6 and TRBJ1-2; D is possibly TRBD1 (5 bases). Germline-derived CDR1 and CDR2 are SGHDT and YYEEEE. The CDR3 loop spans 14 amino acids. V lost 4 bases and J 4 bases, leaving 14 bases between the germline ends. The CDR3 loop reads CASSPERGIYGYTF. CDR3 DNA: TGTGCCAGCAGCCCAGAACGGGGGATCTATGGCTACACCTTC.